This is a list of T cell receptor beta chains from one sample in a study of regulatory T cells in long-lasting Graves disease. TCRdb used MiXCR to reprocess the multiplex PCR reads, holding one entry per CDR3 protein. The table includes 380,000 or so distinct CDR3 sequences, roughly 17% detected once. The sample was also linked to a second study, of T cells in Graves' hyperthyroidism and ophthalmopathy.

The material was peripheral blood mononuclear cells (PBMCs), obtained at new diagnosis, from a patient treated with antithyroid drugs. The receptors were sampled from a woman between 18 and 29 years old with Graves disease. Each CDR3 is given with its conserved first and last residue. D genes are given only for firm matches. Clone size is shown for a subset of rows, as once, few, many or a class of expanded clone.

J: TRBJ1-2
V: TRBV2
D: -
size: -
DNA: TGTGCCAGCAGGGTAGACACGGACTATGGCTACACCTTC
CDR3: CASRVDTDYGYTF

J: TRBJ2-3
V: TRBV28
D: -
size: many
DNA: TGTGCCAGCAGCCCTAGAAGGGGAGCGGCAGATACGCAGTATTTT
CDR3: CASSPRRGAADTQYF

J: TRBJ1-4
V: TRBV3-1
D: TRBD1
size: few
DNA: TGTGCCAGCAGCCGGGGACAGGGACGGAATGAAAAACTGTTTTTT
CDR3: CASSRGQGRNEKLFF

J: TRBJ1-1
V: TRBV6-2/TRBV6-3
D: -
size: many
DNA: TGTGCCAGCAGAGTGAACGCTGAAGCTTTCTTT
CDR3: CASRVNAEAFF

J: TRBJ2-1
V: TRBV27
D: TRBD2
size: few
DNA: TGTGCCAGCAGTTTATCGATGAGGAGCGGGGTTTCCTACAATGAGCAGTTCTTC
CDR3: CASSLSMRSGVSYNEQFF

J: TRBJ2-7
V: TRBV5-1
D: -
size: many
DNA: TGCGCCAGCAGCTTGGACGATCCGGGAACGGACGAGCAGTACTTC
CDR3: CASSLDDPGTDEQYF

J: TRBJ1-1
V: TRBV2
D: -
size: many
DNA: TGTGCCAGCAGCAAGGAGGGGGGCGTCAGGGCTGAAGCTTTCTTT
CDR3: CASSKEGGVRAEAFF

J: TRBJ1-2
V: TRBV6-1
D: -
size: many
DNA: TGTGCCAGCAGCTTAGGAGGGCAAGGCTATGGCTACACCTTC
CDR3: CASSLGGQGYGYTF

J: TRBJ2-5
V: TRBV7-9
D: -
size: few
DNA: TGTGCCAGCAGCTTAAGTCCAGCACGGGAGACCCAGTACTTC
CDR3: CASSLSPARETQYF

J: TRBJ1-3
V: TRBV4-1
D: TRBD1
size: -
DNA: TGCGCCAGCAGCCAGGGAAGACAGGGTCTTAACCTCGGAAACACCATATATTTT
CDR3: CASSQGRQGLNLGNTIYF

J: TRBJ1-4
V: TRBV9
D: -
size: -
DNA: TGTGCCAGCAGCAACTCAGGGGTGGAACTGTTTTTT
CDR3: CASSNSGVELFF

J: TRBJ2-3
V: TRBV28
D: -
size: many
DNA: TGTGCCAGCAAGAGGGGGTCTTCAGATACGCAGTATTTT
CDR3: CASKRGSSDTQYF

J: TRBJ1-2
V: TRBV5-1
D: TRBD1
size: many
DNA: TGCGCCAGCAGCCCGTTGACAGGGGACTATGGCTACACCTTC
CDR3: CASSPLTGDYGYTF

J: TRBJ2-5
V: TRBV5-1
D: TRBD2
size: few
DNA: TGCGCCAGCAGCAAAAGCGGGGGGTTTCAAGAGACCCAGTACTTC
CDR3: CASSKSGGFQETQYF

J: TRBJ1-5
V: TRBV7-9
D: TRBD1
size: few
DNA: TGTGCCAGCAGCACCGGACAGGGGGTAAGCAATCAGCCCCAGCATTTT
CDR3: CASSTGQGVSNQPQHF

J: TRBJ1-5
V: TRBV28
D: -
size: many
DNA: TGTGCCAGCAGTTTCATGTATAGCAATCAGCCCCAGCATTTT
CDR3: CASSFMYSNQPQHF

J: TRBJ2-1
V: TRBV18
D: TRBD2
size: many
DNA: TGTGCCAGCTCACCTGGTAGCGGGAGGTCGGATGAGCAGTTCTTC
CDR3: CASSPGSGRSDEQFF

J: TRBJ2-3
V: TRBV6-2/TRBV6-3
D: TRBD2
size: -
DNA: TGTGCCAGCAGGTCCTACCTAGCGGGAGCTACAGATACGCAGTATTTT
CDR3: CASRSYLAGATDTQYF

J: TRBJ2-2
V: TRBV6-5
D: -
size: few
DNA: TGTGCCAGCAGTTACCGACCCCTGAACACCGGGGAGCTGTTTTTT
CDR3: CASSYRPLNTGELFF

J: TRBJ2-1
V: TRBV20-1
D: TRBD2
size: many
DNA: TGCAGTGCTAGAGGAGCGGGGGGGCCCCGTGGGCAGTTCTTC
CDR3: CSARGAGGPRGQFF

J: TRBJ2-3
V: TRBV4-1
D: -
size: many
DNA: TGCGCCAGCAGCCAAGGACCTCTGTCCACAGATACGCAGTATTTT
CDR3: CASSQGPLSTDTQYF

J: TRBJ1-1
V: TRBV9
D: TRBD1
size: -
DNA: TGTGCCAGCAGCCGAACAGGGGGCCGGGACACTGAAGCTTTCTTT
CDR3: CASSRTGGRDTEAFF

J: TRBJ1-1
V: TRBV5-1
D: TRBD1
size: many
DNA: TGCGCCAGCAGCTTGGATGGGGGACAGACTGAAGCTTTCTTT
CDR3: CASSLDGGQTEAFF

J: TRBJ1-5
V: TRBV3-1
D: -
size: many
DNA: TGTGCCAGCAGCCTCGCGACAGGCTCTCGGCATCAGCCCCAGCATTTT
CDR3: CASSLATGSRHQPQHF

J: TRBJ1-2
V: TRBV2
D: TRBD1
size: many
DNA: TGTGCCAGCAGCGTCGGGACAGGGGAAAACTATGGCTACACCTTC
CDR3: CASSVGTGENYGYTF

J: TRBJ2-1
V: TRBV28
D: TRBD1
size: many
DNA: TGTGCCAGCAGTTTAGTGACAGGGTTACGCAATGAGCAGTTCTTC
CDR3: CASSLVTGLRNEQFF

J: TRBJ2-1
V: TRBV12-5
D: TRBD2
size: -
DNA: TGTGCTAGTGGTCTTCCTGGGACTAGCGGTCCGTACTACAATGAGCAGTTCTTC
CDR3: CASGLPGTSGPYYNEQFF

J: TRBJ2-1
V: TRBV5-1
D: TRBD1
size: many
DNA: TGCGCCAGCAGCTGGGCTGGGACAGGGGGTACCAATGAGCAGTTCTTC
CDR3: CASSWAGTGGTNEQFF

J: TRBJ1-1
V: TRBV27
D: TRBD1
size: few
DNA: TGTGCCAGCCGAACGGACAGGGGGATGTACACTGAAGCTTTCTTT
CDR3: CASRTDRGMYTEAFF

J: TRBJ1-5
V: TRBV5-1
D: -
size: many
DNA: TGCGCCAGCAGCTCGGACGGAGATAGCAATCAGCCCCAGCATTTT
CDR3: CASSSDGDSNQPQHF

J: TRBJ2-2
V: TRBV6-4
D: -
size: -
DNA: TGTGCCAGCAGTGACTCGATGTCCGGGGAGCTGTTTTTT
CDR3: CASSDSMSGELFF

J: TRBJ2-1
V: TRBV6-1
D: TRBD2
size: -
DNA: TGTGCCAGCAGTGTCGGGAGGGCCTTGGGGTACAATGAGCAGTTCTTC
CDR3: CASSVGRALGYNEQFF

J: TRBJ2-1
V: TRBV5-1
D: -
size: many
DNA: TGCGCCAGCAGCCGCCGGACGTCCCACAATGAGCAGTTCTTC
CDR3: CASSRRTSHNEQFF

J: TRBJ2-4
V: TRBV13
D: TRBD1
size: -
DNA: TGTGCCAGCAGCGGGACCGGGACAGGGGGCGAGGAAGCGACCAAAAACATTCAGTACTTC
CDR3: CASSGTGTGGEEATKNIQYF

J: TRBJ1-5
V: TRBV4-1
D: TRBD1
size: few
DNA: TGCGCCAGCAGTATAGGGGGCTCAAATCAGCCCCAGCATTTT
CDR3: CASSIGGSNQPQHF

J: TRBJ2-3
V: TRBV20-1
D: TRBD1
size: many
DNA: TGCAGTGTCTCGGGACAGGGTTCCGATACGCAGTATTTT
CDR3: CSVSGQGSDTQYF

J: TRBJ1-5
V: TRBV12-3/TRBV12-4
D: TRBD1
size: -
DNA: TGTGCCAGCAGACTGACAGGGGATCAGCCCCAGCATTTT
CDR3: CASRLTGDQPQHF

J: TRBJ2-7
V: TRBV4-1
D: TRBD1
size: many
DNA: TGCGCCAGCAGCCACCTAGGGGGCGGACAGGGGGCCTTTGGGGAGCAGTACTTC
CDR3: CASSHLGGGQGAFGEQYF